This T cell receptor (beta chain) stems from a study of cytomegalovirus exposure and HLA in healthy donors. Study-level points and caveats: Differences between HLA loci emerged in a later analysis of TCR association rates, with DRB1 most and HLA-C fewest.

This CDR3 comprises 18 residues. Germline assignment: CDR1 GTSNPN and CDR2 SVGIG (reference sequence). J lost 9 bases, V lost 2 bases, and 19 bases had no gene match. As for this clone: The antigen remains undetermined.

The PCR contained 60 Vbeta and 13 Jbeta primers. The data were produced by immunoSEQ multiplex PCR, yet TCRdb's version contains in-frame clones alone and is incomplete. The sample gives roughly 160,000 clones, about 75% of which show up once; about 14% is in the top ten. The source of this sequence is a man aged 50 to 59 in good health and CMV-seropositive. Material for sequencing was PBMCs. This chain links TRBV30 with TRBJ2-7, with 13 nucleotides matching TRBD2. The CDR3 protein is CAWSPPSGLAGPPVGQYF. For the CDR3, the DNA is TGTGCCTGGAGTCCCCCCTCGGGACTAGCGGGACCACCCGTGGGGCAGTACTTC.